This entry lists 18 T cell receptor beta chains sequenced from one sample in a study of blood T cell repertoires in COVID-19. TCRdb's table, derived via immunoSEQ multiplex PCR, lists solely in-frame clones and lacks some. This sample has roughly 100,000 clones, with over 65% found just once. Specimen: peripheral blood. These TCRs come from an older man with COVID-19, enrolled during active disease.

This chain links TRBV3-1 (or the pseudogene TRBV3-2) with TRBJ1-1; 7 nucleotides align to TRBD1. Looked up from germline, CDR1 is LGHDT and CDR2 is YNNKEL (reference sequence). The CDR3 is made up of 14 amino acids. The junction had 11 bases not matched to a gene; V was cut back by 2 bases and J by 11 bases. The DNA of the CDR3 is TGTGCCAGCAGCCAATCAGGGGGTACCGTGGGGGCTTTCTTT. Amino acid sequence: CASSQSGGTVGAFF.

This chain connects TRBV13 to TRBJ1-2, with 9 bases aligning to TRBD1. V shed 3 bases, J shed 0 bases, and the junction held 2 bases outside the gene matches. The length of the CDR3 is 15 residues. The germline gives CDR1 PRHDT, CDR2 FYEKMQ (reference sequence). The CDR3 reads CASSLRDRANYGYTF. As DNA, the CDR3 is TGTGCCAGCAGCTTGAGGGACAGGGCTAACTATGGCTACACCTTC.

J is TRBJ2-7 and V is TRBV5-1; 11 bases are a match to TRBD2. The germline V gene has CDR1 SGHRS and CDR2 YFSETQ. CDR3 length equals 15 residues. Trimming at V came to 4 bases and at J to 2 bases, leaving 5 bases not matched to a gene. CDR3 in amino acids: CASSKLAGAPYEQYF. The CDR3 DNA is TGCGCCAGCAGCAAACTAGCGGGAGCGCCCTACGAGCAGTACTTC.

The J gene is TRBJ2-7, the V gene TRBV13, with D unclear. Trimming shortened V by 2 bases and J by 5 bases, and 7 bases separated the two germline ends. The germline gives CDR1 PRHDT, CDR2 FYEKMQ (reference sequence). The length of the CDR3 is 12 residues. The CDR3 DNA follows: TGTGCCAGCAGCTTAAGTGACAACGAGCAGTACTTC. Translated, it gives CASSLSDNEQYF.

The CDR3 loop is CAIRNEAYEQYF. Written as DNA, the CDR3 is TGTGCCATCAGGAACGAGGCTTACGAGCAGTACTTC. V gene TRBV10-3 combines with J gene TRBJ2-7, with D hard to call. The CDR3 has 12 amino acids. Trimming removed 6 bases at V and 4 bases at J, with 10 bases between. Germline CDR1 ENHRY, CDR2 SYGVKD.

This sequence joins TRBV7-9 and TRBJ2-2; TRBD1 might be the D (6 bases). The CDR3 loop spans 15 amino acids. With 5 bases removed from V and 4 bases from J, the gap between germline ends came to 14 bases. Germline CDR1 reads SEHNR; CDR2 reads FQNEAQ (reference sequence). The CDR3 DNA sequence: TGTGCCAGCAGCCCACCAGGGGCAGGCACCGGGGAGCTGTTTTTT. Encoded protein: CASSPPGAGTGELFF.

This chain connects TRBV19 to TRBJ1-2, with 11 bases aligning to TRBD1. CDR3 size: 14 residues. J was trimmed by 5 bases and V by 5 bases; bases with no gene match: 4. Germline V CDR1 and CDR2: LNHDA, SQIVND (reference sequence). DNA of the CDR3: TGTGCCAGTAGTCCCGGGACAGGGGGTTATGGCTACACCTTC. It encodes CASSPGTGGYGYTF.

V and J are TRBV5-1 and TRBJ2-3; D call uncertain. The germline V and J ends were trimmed by 0 bases and 0 bases, with 5 bases remaining between them. The CDR3 totals 14 residues. Germline loops: CDR1 SGHRS, CDR2 YFSETQ. The CDR3 region is CASSLGQSTDTQYF. In DNA form, the CDR3 reads TGCGCCAGCAGCTTGGGTCAGAGCACAGATACGCAGTATTTT.

The chain uses TRBV6-5 and TRBJ2-6; D uncertain. Trimming removed 0 bases at V and 4 bases at J, with 10 bases between. The CDR3 length is 16 residues. From germline, CDR1 is MNHEY and CDR2 SVGAGI. The CDR3 nucleotides read TGTGCCAGCAGTTACTCGAGCGTGACGGGGGCCAACGTCCTGACTTTC. It is translated as CASSYSSVTGANVLTF.

The CDR3 protein is CASSPDRGRNEQFF. DNA for the CDR3: TGTGCCAGCAGTCCGGACAGGGGGCGGAATGAGCAGTTCTTC. This chain uses TRBV2 with TRBJ2-1; TRBD1 matches at 11 bases. Germline CDR1 SNHLY, CDR2 FYNNEI. CDR3 size: 14 residues. With 5 bases clipped from V and 7 bases from J, the junction kept 4 bases outside the gene matches.

The chain recombines TRBV28 with TRBJ1-4; 8 positions match TRBD1. This CDR3 contains 17 residues. Germline CDR1 is MDHEN and CDR2 is SYDVKM. Trimming at V came to 2 bases and at J to 5 bases, leaving 10 bases not matched to a gene. The chain's CDR3 is CASSLPGGGQVNEKLFF. DNA for the CDR3: TGTGCCAGCAGTTTACCTGGAGGGGGACAGGTAAATGAAAAACTGTTTTTT. The whole variable domain, remainder taken from reference TRBV28 and TRBJ1-4, is DVKVTQSSRYLVKRTGEKVFLECVQDMDHENMFWYRQDPGLGLRLIYFSYDVKMKEKGDIPEGYSVSREKKERFSLILESASTNQTSMYLCASSLPGGGQVNEKLFFGSGTQLSVL.

This chain links TRBV7-8 with TRBJ2-1; no clear D gene. CDR1 is SGHVS and CDR2 is FQNEAQ in the germline V gene. Trimming took 0 bases from V and 8 from J, leaving 14 bases between them. CDR3 length equals 15 residues. CDR3 loop: CASSLAPIGSDEQFF. The CDR3 bases are TGTGCCAGCAGCTTAGCCCCCATCGGGTCGGATGAGCAGTTCTTC.

The rearrangement links TRBV28 to TRBJ1-1; D gene unclear. Trimming removed 2 bases at V and 10 bases at J, with 11 bases between. This CDR3 comprises 12 residues. Germline V CDR1 and CDR2: MDHEN, SYDVKM. This CDR3 reads CASSLIKRRAFF. Here the CDR3 DNA reads TGTGCCAGCAGTTTAATTAAGAGGCGAGCTTTCTTT. Combining the CDR3 with reference TRBV28 and TRBJ1-1 gives the whole variable domain DVKVTQSSRYLVKRTGEKVFLECVQDMDHENMFWYRQDPGLGLRLIYFSYDVKMKEKGDIPEGYSVSREKKERFSLILESASTNQTSMYLCASSLIKRRAFFGQGTRLTVV.

The V call is TRBV19, the J call TRBJ2-7; maybe TRBD1 (6 bases). Looked up from germline, CDR1 is LNHDA and CDR2 is SQIVND (reference sequence). V lost 6 bases to trimming and J lost 3 bases, with 6 bases between them. The CDR3 spans 11 residues. The CDR3 is CASRQGYEQYF. The CDR3 DNA follows: TGTGCCAGTAGACAGGGCTACGAGCAGTACTTC.

The chain recombines TRBV28 with TRBJ1-2; no firm D call. The germline V gene encodes CDR1 MDHEN and CDR2 SYDVKM. This CDR3 has 13 amino acids. Trimming cost V 3 bases and J 2 bases, with 7 bases left between them. CDR3 region: CASSFAGNYGYTF. In DNA, the CDR3 is TGTGCCAGCAGTTTTGCAGGCAACTATGGCTACACCTTC.

This clone was detected a few times. The chain joins TRBV11-2 to TRBJ2-2; unclear D gene. With 3 bases removed from V and 0 bases from J, the gap between germline ends came to 11 bases. In germline, CDR1 is SGHAT, CDR2 FQNNGV. This CDR3 has 16 amino acids. In DNA, the CDR3 is TGTGCCAGCAGCTTTGGAGACGTGCCGAACACCGGGGAGCTGTTTTTT. Protein product: CASSFGDVPNTGELFF.

This sequence joins TRBV7-2 and TRBJ2-3; 7 bases line up with TRBD1. The germline gives CDR1 SGHTA, CDR2 FQGNSA. There are 15 residues in the CDR3. Trimming took 3 bases from V and 1 from J; bases not matched to a gene: 4. The CDR3 DNA follows: TGTGCCAGCAGCTTTAGACAGGGTGGCACAGATACGCAGTATTTT. Encoded protein: CASSFRQGGTDTQYF.

This clone has more than one count but fewer than ten. This chain uses TRBV9 with TRBJ2-1; possible D gene TRBD2, 5 bases. V was cut by 0 bases and J by 7 bases, with 14 bases left in between. Per germline, CDR1 SGDLS and CDR2 YYNGEE. The CDR3 spans 15 residues. The CDR3 is CASSVVGNRGNEQFF. The CDR3, as DNA: TGTGCCAGCAGCGTAGTGGGGAATAGAGGGAATGAGCAGTTCTTC.